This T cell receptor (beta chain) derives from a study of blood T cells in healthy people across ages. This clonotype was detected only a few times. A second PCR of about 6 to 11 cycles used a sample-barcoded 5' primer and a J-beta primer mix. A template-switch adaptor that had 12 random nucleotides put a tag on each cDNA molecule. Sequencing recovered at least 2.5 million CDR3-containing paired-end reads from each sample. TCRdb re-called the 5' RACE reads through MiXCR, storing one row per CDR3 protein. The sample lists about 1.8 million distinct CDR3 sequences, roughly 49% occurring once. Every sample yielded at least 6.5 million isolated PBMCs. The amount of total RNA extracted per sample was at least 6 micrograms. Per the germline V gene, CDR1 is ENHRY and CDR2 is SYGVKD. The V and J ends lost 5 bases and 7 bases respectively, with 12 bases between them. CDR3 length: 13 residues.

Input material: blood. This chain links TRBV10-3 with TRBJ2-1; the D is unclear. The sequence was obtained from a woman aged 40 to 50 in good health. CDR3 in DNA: TGTGCCATCAGTAACCAAAACGGGAATGAGCAGTTCTTC. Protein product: CAISNQNGNEQFF.